One sample yielded the 6 T cell receptor beta chains listed below, sequenced in a study of blood T cells in healthy people across ages. Combining a sample-barcoded 5' primer with a J-beta primer mix, a second PCR ran for about 6 to 11 cycles. From the 5' RACE reads, TCRdb called clonotypes with MiXCR, one entry per CDR3 protein. Here the sample spans about 800,000 distinct CDR3 sequences, just under 25% being singletons. These data are also associated with another study on T cells of mothers and their children.

Material: blood. The receptors stem from a boy aged 10-17 years in good health.

The V call is TRBV7-2, the J call TRBJ1-5; the D is unclear. Between the trimmed V and J ends, which lost 5 bases and 6 bases, there was a span of 14 bases. Germline lookup yields CDR1 SGHTA and CDR2 FQGNSA. The CDR3 extends over 14 amino acids. The CDR3 reads CASSLVPGFQPQHF. As DNA, the CDR3 is TGTGCCAGCAGCCTAGTTCCCGGGTTTCAGCCCCAGCATTTT.

Only a few counts were recorded for this clonotype. The chain combines TRBV7-4 with TRBJ2-4; D may be TRBD1 (6 bases). The CDR3 covers 19 residues. Looked up from germline, CDR1 is SGHVT and CDR2 is SQSDAQ. Trimming left V 2 bases short and J 3 bases short, with 23 bases between. The CDR3: CASSLKGSGDGQSKNIQYF. In DNA form, the CDR3 reads TGTGCCAGCAGCTTAAAAGGTAGTGGGGACGGACAGAGCAAAAACATTCAGTACTTC.

The chain is built from TRBV7-2 and TRBJ2-7; D perhaps matches TRBD1 (6 bases). V gave up 3 bases and J gave up 5 bases, with 11 bases separating them. Germline CDR1 and CDR2: SGHTA and FQGNSA. The CDR3 runs to 13 residues. Here the CDR3 DNA reads TGTGCCAGCAGCTTTTCAGGGGTAGACGAGCAGTACTTC. Amino acid sequence: CASSFSGVDEQYF.

This chain uses TRBV7-8 with TRBJ2-7, with 8 bases matching TRBD2. The CDR3 consists of 18 residues. Per the germline V gene, CDR1 is SGHVS and CDR2 is FQNEAQ. Trimming at V came to 2 bases and at J to 0 bases, leaving 12 bases not matched to a gene. The CDR3 is CASSLLGISGIFSYEQYF. In nucleotides, the CDR3 is TGTGCCAGCAGCTTATTGGGGATTAGCGGGATCTTCTCCTACGAGCAGTACTTC.

This clonotype has at least ten counts. The J gene is TRBJ2-5, the V gene TRBV7-2; 8 bases agree with TRBD2. V shed 4 bases and J 1 base; nucleotides not matched to a gene: 8. CDR1 and CDR2 (germline): SGHTA, FQGNSA. The CDR3 consists of 16 residues. CDR3 sequence: CASSSRSGGRQETQYF. In DNA form, the CDR3 reads TGTGCCAGCAGCTCCCGCAGCGGGGGACGCCAAGAGACCCAGTACTTC.

A single count supports this clonotype. V gene TRBV5-1 combines with J gene TRBJ1-4; D remains unclear. V lost 0 bases and J lost 6, with 15 bases in between. The germline V gene encodes CDR1 SGHRS and CDR2 YFSETQ. The CDR3 extends over 16 amino acids. The CDR3: CASSLDGGPTDEKLFF. The CDR3 nucleotides are TGCGCCAGCAGCTTGGACGGAGGACCCACAGATGAAAAACTGTTTTTT.